This T cell receptor (beta chain) was captured by sequencing in a study of T cell responses to AZD1222 COVID-19 vaccine. Comments on this clone: As yet, its antigen is unknown.

Findings and limits, study-wide: Unmutated variant regions are reportedly the target of nearly half of TCRs that are spike-specific.

The V segment lost 2 bases and the J segment 0 bases; nucleotides outside the gene matches: 11. This CDR3 has 20 amino acids. Germline CDR1 MGHRA, CDR2 YSYEKL. Sequencing used immunoSEQ multiplex PCR; TCRdb keeps in-frame clones, though not all of them. The profile covers about 160,000 clones, with roughly 86% appearing a single time and around 5.5% taken by the ten largest. Sequenced material: peripheral blood, taken on day 0 of AZD1222 vaccination. The rearrangement uses TRBV4-1 and TRBJ2-3; TRBD2 agrees at 13 bases. The receptor's source is an adult in good health. CDR3: CASSQPGLAGPPTSTDTQYF. The DNA for the CDR3 is TGCGCCAGCAGCCAACCGGGACTAGCGGGACCACCCACTAGCACAGATACGCAGTATTTT.